Listed below are T cell receptor beta chains from one sample, sequenced in a study of blood T cells in healthy people across ages. TCRdb passed the 5' RACE reads through MiXCR, listing each CDR3 protein once. The sample holds about 560,000 distinct CDR3 sequences; about 27% are singletons and the top ten take roughly 3.5%. These data were likewise used in another study, on T cells of mothers and their children.

The sequenced material came from blood. All receptors come from a boy aged 2 to 9 in good health. CDR3s include the opening cysteine and the closing phenylalanine or tryptophan. D genes are given only for firm matches. Only some rows state a clone size, as once, few, many or a class for expanded clones.

v_gene: TRBV14; abundance: -; d_gene: -; len: 16; j_gene: TRBJ2-7; CDR3aa: CASSQATGTAPYEQYF; CDR3nt: TGTGCCAGCAGCCAAGCAACTGGGACGGCGCCCTACGAGCAGTACTTC
v_gene: TRBV12-3/TRBV12-4; abundance: -; d_gene: TRBD2; len: 16; j_gene: TRBJ2-1; CDR3aa: CASSFRVAGGRNEQFF; CDR3nt: TGTGCCAGCAGTTTTCGAGTAGCGGGGGGCCGAAATGAGCAGTTCTTC
v_gene: TRBV20-1; abundance: -; d_gene: TRBD2; len: 16; j_gene: TRBJ2-7; CDR3aa: CSAREASGRISYEQYF; CDR3nt: TGCAGTGCCCGGGAGGCTAGCGGGCGTATCTCCTACGAGCAGTACTTC
v_gene: TRBV20-1; abundance: -; d_gene: -; len: 16; j_gene: TRBJ2-4; CDR3aa: CSAASGGREAKNIQYF; CDR3nt: TGCAGTGCCGCTTCAGGGGGGCGCGAAGCCAAAAACATTCAGTACTTC
v_gene: TRBV29-1; abundance: -; d_gene: TRBD1; len: 13; j_gene: TRBJ2-7; CDR3aa: CSVGGTGVREQYF; CDR3nt: TGCAGCGTTGGAGGGACAGGGGTAAGAGAGCAGTACTTC
v_gene: TRBV5-1; abundance: -; d_gene: TRBD2; len: 11; j_gene: TRBJ2-7; CDR3aa: CASSTGGAQYF; CDR3nt: TGCGCCAGCAGCACGGGGGGGGCGCAGTACTTC
v_gene: TRBV14; abundance: -; d_gene: -; len: 14; j_gene: TRBJ1-6; CDR3aa: CASSQQSESSPLHF; CDR3nt: TGTGCCAGCAGCCAGCAGTCCGAAAGTTCACCCCTCCACTTT
v_gene: TRBV14; abundance: -; d_gene: -; len: 16; j_gene: TRBJ2-1; CDR3aa: CASSQDMRGAYNEQFF; CDR3nt: TGTGCCAGCAGCCAAGATATGAGGGGCGCCTACAATGAGCAGTTCTTC
v_gene: TRBV4-3; abundance: -; d_gene: TRBD2; len: 19; j_gene: TRBJ2-7; CDR3aa: CASSQPPELGGRAIYEQYF; CDR3nt: TGCGCCAGCAGCCAACCCCCCGAGTTGGGCGGGAGGGCAATTTACGAGCAGTACTTC
v_gene: TRBV7-2; abundance: few; d_gene: TRBD2; len: 17; j_gene: TRBJ2-3; CDR3aa: CASRAGVRAGRMDTQYF; CDR3nt: TGTGCCAGCAGGGCGGGGGTACGGGCGGGGAGGATGGATACGCAGTATTTT
v_gene: TRBV5-1; abundance: few; d_gene: -; len: 16; j_gene: TRBJ2-1; CDR3aa: CASSKTTGSSYNEQFF; CDR3nt: TGCGCCAGCAGCAAGACAACGGGAAGCTCCTACAATGAGCAGTTCTTC
v_gene: TRBV9; abundance: few; d_gene: TRBD2; len: 15; j_gene: TRBJ2-3; CDR3aa: CASSAGGLSTDTQYF; CDR3nt: TGTGCCAGCAGCGCGGGGGGGCTGAGCACAGATACGCAGTATTTT
v_gene: TRBV12-3/TRBV12-4; abundance: -; d_gene: -; len: 17; j_gene: TRBJ1-2; CDR3aa: CASSSPRDGSSNYGYTF; CDR3nt: TGTGCCAGCAGTTCACCCCGGGACGGAAGTTCTAACTATGGCTACACCTTC